Below are 31 T cell receptor beta chains sequenced from a single sample in a study of T cell responses to AZD1222 COVID-19 vaccine. Sequencing used immunoSEQ multiplex PCR; TCRdb keeps in-frame clones, though not all of them. This table holds 70,000 to 100,000 clones, roughly 85% found once. Sample: peripheral blood, taken 28 days after the second AZD1222 dose. The receptors originated from an adult who received the AZD1222 COVID-19 vaccine.

The chain combines TRBV19 with TRBJ2-1; D is unclear. The ends were cut back, 3 bases at V and 8 bases at J, with 8 bases in the middle. Per germline, CDR1 LNHDA and CDR2 SQIVND (reference sequence). The CDR3 totals 12 residues. The CDR3 DNA reads TGTGCCAGTAGTATGTCCAGTGATGAGCAGTTCTTC. This translates into CASSMSSDEQFF.

V is TRBV9 and J is TRBJ1-6; TRBD1 matches at 10 bases. Germline loops: CDR1 SGDLS, CDR2 YYNGEE. CDR3 length equals 15 residues. With V trimmed by 4 bases and J by 10 bases, 8 bases remained unmatched. The CDR3 nucleotides read TGTGCCAGCAGCACCCCTATGACAGGGGGCTCACCCCTCCACTTT. Its translation: CASSTPMTGGSPLHF.

This clone is a singleton in its sample. This chain uses TRBV12-3 or TRBV12-4 with TRBJ2-2; D uncertain. This CDR3 region has 13 residues. V was clipped by 3 bases and J by 4 bases, with 6 bases between them. CDR3 protein: CASSFPFTGELFF. The DNA for the CDR3 is TGTGCCAGCAGTTTCCCGTTCACCGGGGAGCTGTTTTTT.

Turning to this clone: The junction and the germline gene differ at one end; a read error may be behind it. The V call is TRBV12-3 or TRBV12-4, the J call TRBJ2-1; perhaps D is TRBD1 or TRBD2 (5 bases each). CDR3 length: 13 amino acids. The CDR3 is CASNLGTDNEQFF. The CDR3 nucleotides read TGTGCCAGCAATTTAGGGACGGACAATGAGCAGTTCTTC.

The chain is built from TRBV21-1 and TRBJ2-7. TRBV21-1 is noted as a pseudogene. CDR3 size: 15 residues. CDR3 DNA sequence: TGTGCCAGCAGCAAAGCAGCCACAAACTCCTACGAGCAGTACTTC. Translating gives CASSKAATNSYEQYF.

The CDR3 DNA sequence: TGCGCCAGCAGCTTGGCCCCGGGACTAGGGGACAATGAGCAGTTCTTC. This encodes CASSLAPGLGDNEQFF. The chain joins TRBV5-1 to TRBJ2-1; 8 nucleotides match TRBD2. V was pared by 0 bases and J by 5 bases, with 7 bases of the junction left unmatched. There are 16 residues in the CDR3. Germline CDR1 and CDR2: SGHRS and YFSETQ.

This clone showed up just once. This sequence joins TRBV12-3 or TRBV12-4 and TRBJ1-1; 9 positions match TRBD1. The CDR3 has 13 amino acids. V shed 6 bases, J shed 4 bases, and the junction held 3 bases outside the gene matches. The CDR3 coding sequence is TGTGCCAGCAGCCAGACAGGGGGCACTGAAGCTTTCTTT. It specifies CASSQTGGTEAFF.

This rearrangement joins TRBV5-1 to TRBJ1-1; D is unresolved. CDR3 length equals 14 residues. V lost 0 bases, J lost 4 bases, and 10 bases lay in between. The V gene's germline CDR1 is SGHRS and CDR2 YFSETQ. The CDR3 nucleotides are TGCGCCAGCAGCTTGGTAGGTGAGGGCACTGAAGCTTTCTTT. It specifies CASSLVGEGTEAFF.

The chain recombines TRBV19 with TRBJ2-2, with D perhaps TRBD1 (5 bases). Germline V CDR1 and CDR2: LNHDA, SQIVND (reference sequence). This CDR3 comprises 14 residues. With 9 bases removed from V and 2 bases from J, the gap between germline ends came to 13 bases. The CDR3 protein is CASVRQQNTGELFF. CDR3 nucleotide sequence: TGTGCCAGCGTTCGACAGCAAAACACCGGGGAGCTGTTTTTT. The full variable domain, rest sourced from reference TRBV19 and TRBJ2-2, is DGGITQSPKYLFRKEGQNVTLSCEQNLNHDAMYWYRQDPGQGLRLIYYSQIVNDFQKGDIAEGYSVSREKKESFPLTVTSAQKNPTAFYLCASVRQQNTGELFFGEGSRLTVL.

This clone came up a few times. The gene calls are TRBV6-5 and TRBJ1-4; a weak D match, TRBD1 (5 bases). The CDR3 runs to 14 residues. V dropped 2 bases and J dropped 8 bases, with 12 bases sitting between them. CDR1 and CDR2 (germline): MNHEY, SVGAGI. CDR3 protein: CASSYRDALEKLFF. The CDR3 coding sequence is TGTGCCAGCAGTTACAGGGACGCCCTGGAAAAACTGTTTTTT.

V is TRBV19 and J is TRBJ1-6, with TRBD1 identical over 9 bases. The CDR3 loop spans 14 amino acids. V lost 9 bases, J lost 4 bases, and 4 bases stayed unmatched. Germline V gene data show CDR1 as LNHDA and CDR2 as SQIVND (reference sequence). CDR3 nucleotides: TGTGCCAGCACCGGGACAGGGTATAATTCACCCCTCCACTTT. Protein: CASTGTGYNSPLHF.

The chain recombines TRBV19 with TRBJ2-7; either TRBD1 or TRBD2 may supply D (5 bases each). V lost 6 bases, J lost 5 bases, and 17 bases lay in between. The CDR3 runs 14 residues. Germline values: CDR1 LNHDA, CDR2 SQIVND (reference sequence). CDR3 loop: CASSNRNWGNEQYF. In nucleotides, the CDR3 is TGTGCCAGTAGCAACCGAAATTGGGGGAACGAGCAGTACTTC.

This clone was found a few times. The rearrangement uses TRBV11-2 and TRBJ1-2; D not resolved. Germline CDR1 reads SGHAT; CDR2 reads FQNNGV. V dropped 1 base and J dropped 8 bases, with 11 bases sitting between them. The length of the CDR3 is 13 residues. CDR3 sequence: CASSLGLQRGYTF. In DNA form, the CDR3 reads TGTGCCAGCAGCTTAGGTTTACAGCGGGGCTACACCTTC.

J is TRBJ2-3 and V is TRBV6-5, with a tentative D call TRBD2 (5 bases). Germline CDR1 MNHEY, CDR2 SVGAGI. With 0 bases removed from V and 6 bases from J, the gap between germline ends came to 13 bases. The CDR3 runs to 15 residues. CDR3 sequence (DNA): TGTGCCAGCAGTTACTCAAGTGTCTCGGGGGATACGCAGTATTTT. Protein: CASSYSSVSGDTQYF.

The chain recombines TRBV2 with TRBJ1-2; D is possibly TRBD1 (6 bases). The CDR3 has 16 residues. V was pared by 7 bases and J by 8 bases, with 26 bases between. Germline values: CDR1 SNHLY, CDR2 FYNNEI. The chain's CDR3 is CASTDRDKTPTLGYTF. The CDR3, as DNA: TGTGCCAGCACCGACCGGGACAAGACACCAACCCTAGGCTACACCTTC. The full variable domain, completed using reference TRBV2 and TRBJ1-2, is EPEVTQTPSHQVTQMGQEVILRCVPISNHLYFYWYRQILGQKVEFLVSFYNNEISEKSEIFDDQFSVERPDGSNFTLKIRSTKLEDSAMYFCASTDRDKTPTLGYTFGSGTRLTVV.

The V gene is TRBV12-3 or TRBV12-4, the J gene TRBJ1-5; D not certain. Trimming left V 8 bases short and J 10 bases short, with 18 bases between. The CDR3 totals 13 residues. The CDR3 loop is CASAPDVSPPQHF. The CDR3 DNA reads as TGTGCCAGCGCCCCGGACGTGTCTCCCCCCCAGCATTTT.

V and J are TRBV6-4 and TRBJ2-2; D possibly corresponds to TRBD2 (6 bases). Trimming shortened V by 10 bases and J by 0 bases, and 12 bases separated the two germline ends. The CDR3 is made up of 14 amino acids. Germline V lookup: CDR1 MRHNA, CDR2 SNTAGT. The CDR3 DNA reads TGTGCCACCTCTCGCGGGACGAACACCGGGGAGCTGTTTTTT. Translation gives CATSRGTNTGELFF.

The CDR3 coding sequence is TGTGCCAGCAGTTTCTCCGGGACGAGGTACGAGCAGTACTTC. Protein sequence: CASSFSGTRYEQYF. The V and J genes are TRBV27 and TRBJ2-7; either TRBD1 or TRBD2 may fit D (5 bases each). The CDR3 loop spans 14 amino acids. Germline CDR1 and CDR2: MNHEY and SMNVEV (reference sequence). Trimming took off 3 bases at V and 4 bases at J, with 13 bases between the two ends.

The genes are TRBV12-3 or TRBV12-4 and TRBJ1-2; tentatively, D is TRBD1 (5 bases). The length of the CDR3 is 13 residues. Trimming took off 6 bases at V and 2 bases at J, with 10 bases between the two ends. The CDR3 sequence: CASRSDMNYGYTF. The CDR3 region has the DNA TGTGCCAGCAGATCGGACATGAACTATGGCTACACCTTC.

This clone was observed a handful of times. The V and J genes are TRBV19 and TRBJ1-2; D ambiguous. The CDR3 contains 13 residues. V lost 5 bases and J lost 4, with 11 bases in between. The germline CDR1 and CDR2 sequences are LNHDA and SQIVND (reference sequence). CDR3 DNA: TGTGCCAGTAGTTTCCACTCAGGCTATGGCTACACCTTC. Protein sequence: CASSFHSGYGYTF.

The rearrangement links TRBV12-3 or TRBV12-4 to TRBJ2-1; a weak D match, TRBD1 (5 bases). The CDR3 totals 13 residues. The germline V and J ends were trimmed by 6 bases and 5 bases, with 11 bases remaining between them. CDR3 in amino acids: CASRLQGNNEQFF. CDR3 in DNA: TGTGCCAGCAGACTTCAGGGCAACAATGAGCAGTTCTTC.

The gene calls are TRBV10-3 and TRBJ2-3, with TRBD2 identical over 10 bases. This CDR3 is 14 amino acids long. CDR1 and CDR2 from the germline V gene are ENHRY and SYGVKD. Trimming removed 7 bases from V and 6 bases from J; junction bases left unmatched: 7. The CDR3 nucleotides are TGTGCCATCACCCAGCGGGAGGGCCGGGATACGCAGTATTTT. Its translation: CAITQREGRDTQYF.

The chain uses TRBV19 and TRBJ2-1, with D possibly being TRBD1 (6 bases). The germline V gene has CDR1 LNHDA and CDR2 SQIVND (reference sequence). V lost 5 bases, J lost 4 bases, and 15 bases lay in between. The CDR3 runs 15 residues. The CDR3 sequence is CASSPSVDRYNEQFF. The CDR3 region has the DNA TGTGCCAGTAGTCCCTCCGTAGACAGGTACAATGAGCAGTTCTTC.

This clone is medium-sized in the sample. The rearrangement uses TRBV2 and TRBJ1-6; D is unclear. The CDR3 extends over 13 amino acids. Trimming shortened V by 6 bases and J by 10 bases, and 13 bases separated the two germline ends. Germline-derived CDR1 and CDR2 are SNHLY and FYNNEI. As DNA, the CDR3 is TGTGCCAGCAGGGGGTGGGGTGAATCACCCCTCCACTTT. This encodes CASRGWGESPLHF.

The CDR3 DNA is TGTGCCAGCAGCAAAAAGGGACTGCCGGGCTACGAGCAGTACTTC. Translated, it gives CASSKKGLPGYEQYF. This sequence joins TRBV21-1 and TRBJ2-7; whether TRBD2, the table's D call, matches the DNA was not checked. TRBV21-1 is a recognized pseudogene. The CDR3 has 15 amino acids.

The chain employs TRBV30 and TRBJ2-3; 8 bases fit TRBD2. The CDR3 has 16 residues. Trimming at V came to 4 bases and at J to 6 bases, leaving 15 bases not matched to a gene. Germline V gene data show CDR1 as GTSNPN and CDR2 as SVGIG (reference sequence). The CDR3 region is CAWTLLGRGGPDTQYF. For the CDR3, the DNA is TGTGCCTGGACCCTCCTCGGCCGGGGGGGCCCCGATACGCAGTATTTT.

This rearrangement joins TRBV7-9 to TRBJ1-5; no definite D call. The CDR3 sequence is 15 residues long. Trimming cost V 5 bases and J 5 bases, with 16 bases left between them. CDR1 SEHNR and CDR2 FQNEAQ come from the germline V gene (reference sequence). This CDR3 is CASSRGLFGYQPQHF. DNA for the CDR3: TGTGCCAGCAGCCGAGGGCTATTTGGGTATCAGCCCCAGCATTTT.

The V call is TRBV6-5, the J call TRBJ2-4; D gene unclear. The CDR3 sequence is 15 residues long. The germline V gene has CDR1 MNHEY and CDR2 SVGAGI. The V gene lost 5 bases and the J gene lost 0 bases, with 11 bases spanning the gap. The CDR3 is CASSPGRLAKNIQYF. CDR3 coding DNA: TGTGCCAGCAGTCCAGGACGGCTAGCCAAAAACATTCAGTACTTC.

The chain joins TRBV11-1 to TRBJ2-2; D is perhaps TRBD2 (6 bases). The CDR3 has 15 residues. Germline lookup yields CDR1 SGHAT and CDR2 FQDESV (reference sequence). Trimming took 1 base from V and 2 from J, leaving 8 bases between them. The chain's CDR3 is CASSLVAGNTGELFF. The CDR3 bases are TGTGCCAGCAGCTTAGTGGCGGGAAACACCGGGGAGCTGTTTTTT.

The chain couples TRBV4-1 to TRBJ1-4; the D is unclear. The V end was cut by 0 bases, the J end by 2 bases, with 10 bases between. Germline loops: CDR1 MGHRA, CDR2 YSYEKL. The CDR3 has 16 amino acids. In nucleotides, the CDR3 is TGCGCCAGCAGCCAAGACCGGGGTGGGACTAATGAAAAACTGTTTTTT. Protein product: CASSQDRGGTNEKLFF.

CDR3 in DNA: TGCGCCAGCAGCCCGACCGGGCCAAGCTCCTACGAGCAGTACTTC. This gives the protein CASSPTGPSSYEQYF. The gene calls are TRBV5-1 and TRBJ2-7; D ambiguous. The V gene's germline CDR1 is SGHRS and CDR2 YFSETQ. The length of the CDR3 is 15 residues. V was clipped by 4 bases and J by 0 bases, with 14 bases between them.